The source of this T cell receptor beta chain is a study of blood T cell repertoires in COVID-19. Study in general: COVID-19 samples collected from the United States, Italy and Spain covered acute and convalescent phases. From T cells, B-cell-depleted T cells, or PBMCs came the material, which was cDNA or gDNA.

Per the study methods: Amplified reference gene primers provided the basis for estimating nucleated cell counts. TCRdb's copy holds only in-frame clones and misses some; the assay was immunoSEQ multiplex PCR. Clonal size and the V and J genes are those of that table, whereas D and trimming came from the DNA. The sample has roughly 190,000 clones; around 80% are singletons. The CDR3 is 14 amino acids. Germline CDR1 SNHLY, CDR2 FYNNEI. V lost 6 bases to trimming and J lost 2 bases, with 14 bases between them. The TCR sequence derives from a man between 50 and 59 years old with active or convalescent COVID-19. Sequencing was done on a sample of peripheral blood. V gene TRBV2 combines with J gene TRBJ2-7; the D gene is possibly TRBD1 (6 bases). The CDR3 sequence: CASSLLGGAYEQYF. The CDR3 nucleotides are TGTGCCAGCAGCCTCTTAGGGGGTGCCTACGAGCAGTACTTC.